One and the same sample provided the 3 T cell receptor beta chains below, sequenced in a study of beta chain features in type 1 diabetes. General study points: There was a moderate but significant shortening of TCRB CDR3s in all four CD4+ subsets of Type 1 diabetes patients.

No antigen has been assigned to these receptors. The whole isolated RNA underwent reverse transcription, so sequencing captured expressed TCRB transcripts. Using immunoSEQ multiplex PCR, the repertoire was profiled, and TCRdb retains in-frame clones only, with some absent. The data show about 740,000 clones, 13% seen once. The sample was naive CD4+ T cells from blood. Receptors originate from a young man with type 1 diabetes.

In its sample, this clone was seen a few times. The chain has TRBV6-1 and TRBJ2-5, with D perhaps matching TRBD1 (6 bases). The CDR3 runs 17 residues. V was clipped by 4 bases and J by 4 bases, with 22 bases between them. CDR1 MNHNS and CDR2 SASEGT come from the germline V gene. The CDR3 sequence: CASSVLRDTFIPETQYF. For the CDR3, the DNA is TGTGCCAGCAGTGTACTAAGGGACACTTTTATTCCAGAGACCCAGTACTTC.

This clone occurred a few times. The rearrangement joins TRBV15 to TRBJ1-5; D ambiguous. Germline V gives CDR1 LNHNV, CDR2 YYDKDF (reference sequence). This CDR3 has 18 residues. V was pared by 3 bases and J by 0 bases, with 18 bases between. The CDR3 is CATSRANLGSISNQPQHF. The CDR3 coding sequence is TGTGCCACCAGCAGGGCGAATTTAGGATCTATTAGCAATCAGCCCCAGCATTTT.

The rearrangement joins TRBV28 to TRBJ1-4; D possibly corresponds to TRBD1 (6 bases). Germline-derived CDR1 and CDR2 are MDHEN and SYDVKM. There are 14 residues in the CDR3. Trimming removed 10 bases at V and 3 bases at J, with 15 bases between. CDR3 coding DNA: TGTGCCACCCGGGGGGGCTCGGCTAATGAAAAACTGTTTTTT. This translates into CATRGGSANEKLFF. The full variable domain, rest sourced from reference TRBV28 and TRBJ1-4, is DVKVTQSSRYLVKRTGEKVFLECVQDMDHENMFWYRQDPGLGLRLIYFSYDVKMKEKGDIPEGYSVSREKKERFSLILESASTNQTSMYLCATRGGSANEKLFFGSGTQLSVL.